This T cell receptor beta chain was retrieved from a study of shared clonotypes between healthy human individuals. About the research overall: Each donor contributed plates that comprised three CD4 naive, three CD4 memory, two CD8 naive and one CD8 memory.

Study-wide results and limits: Only a few donors were included, so the genetic and exposure-history diversity represented was limited.

Notes on this clone: The target antigen is unknown.

Assay used: immunoSEQ multiplex PCR; TCRdb lists only in-frame clones, some missing. Of 2 million or so clones listed, 90% to 95% were seen once; the top ten hold 0.1% to 0.15%. V trimming: 7 bases; J trimming: 7 bases; junction bases outside the gene matches: 8. The CDR3 runs 12 residues. Germline CDR1 is SQVTM and CDR2 is ANQGSEA. Every one of the donors was a Caucasian adult that lived in Nashville, Tennessee. Into CD45RA+ naive and CD45RA-negative memory subsets, the CD4+ cells were split. The sample taken for sequencing was naive CD4+ T cells sorted from blood. Subset in this sample: CD45RA+ positively selected. The genes are TRBV29-1 and TRBJ1-2; 8 bases fit TRBD1. The receptor comes from a man younger than 35 in good health. The CDR3 sequence: CSANTGGGGYTF. In DNA form, the CDR3 reads TGCAGCGCCAATACAGGGGGTGGTGGCTACACCTTC.